This entry is about one T cell receptor (beta chain). This sample includes further DNA sequences coding for the same CDR3. Cohort 3 donors counted as recovered after two negative PCRs, clearance, or resolved symptoms. As handled by the study authors: Amplification with reference gene primers provided the estimates of nucleated cell counts. Clones were sequenced by immunoSEQ multiplex PCR, and TCRdb holds only the in-frame ones, with some missing. The V and J calls and clone size come from that table; D and trimming were worked out from the DNA. Counted here are some 200,000 clones, approximately 90% occurring once; the ten biggest clones make up less than 0.85%. The data originate from a study of blood T cell repertoires in COVID-19. Study as a whole: From T cells, B-cell-depleted T cells, or PBMCs came the material, which was cDNA or gDNA.

The CDR3 runs 13 residues. Trimming took 4 bases from V and 2 from J; bases not matched to a gene: 2. The germline gives CDR1 MNHEY, CDR2 SMNVEV (reference sequence). This receptor was taken from a young woman who had recovered from COVID-19. The chain couples TRBV27 to TRBJ2-7; 7 positions agree with TRBD1. Material: PBMCs or T cells enriched from blood (not recorded which). CDR3 sequence: CASSSGGPYEQYF. DNA of the CDR3: TGTGCCAGCAGTTCAGGGGGACCCTACGAGCAGTACTTC.